This is a list of T cell receptor beta chains from one sample in a study of radiotherapy plus CTLA-4 blockade in lung cancer. Data came from immunoSEQ multiplex PCR; TCRdb stores just in-frame clones and leaves some out. The sample has about 80,000 clones; approximately 84% are singletons. The starting material was peripheral blood, obtained from a patient treated with radiotherapy plus ipilimumab. The origin of the receptors is a human donor with non-small cell lung cancer who had a partial response to radiotherapy plus ipilimumab. Both conserved end residues are part of each CDR3.

j_call	v_call	cdr3_aa
TRBJ1-2	TRBV7-6	CASSSHTEAARTNYGYTF
TRBJ2-2	TRBV6-6	CASSYPEPGELFF
TRBJ2-1	TRBV27	CASSFPSGVRIF
TRBJ2-5	TRBV5-1	CASSARDTGTQYF
TRBJ2-1	TRBV4-1	CASSSGTSEFYNEQFF
TRBJ2-1	TRBV27	CASTLAGVYNEQFF
TRBJ2-1	TRBV19	CASSGLAGVYNEQFF
TRBJ2-7	TRBV9	CASSVAGTGSGEQYF
TRBJ2-5	TRBV5-1	CASSQTSGSIVETQYF
TRBJ2-1	TRBV9	CASSPSGGIGNEQFF
TRBJ1-5	TRBV7-9	CASSLGAGDVRSQPQHF
TRBJ2-1	TRBV5-1	CASSRGASGRNEQFF